This entry lists 2 T cell receptor beta chains sequenced from one sample in a study of blood T cell repertoires in COVID-19 (dated by TCRdb to about 2020). The library was prepared using the immunoSEQ multiplex PCR assay. TCRdb took this table from immuneACCESS and kept in-frame rearrangements with V and J called. Such tables lack part of the clones; where checked against another copy, unresolved V genes explain under half of the gap, and the rest is unexplained. This sample lists roughly 250,000 clones; 91% were detected once. 0.95% to 1.5% of the sample lies in the top ten. Sequencing input: PBMCs or T cells enriched from blood (not recorded which). The receptors here all came from a human donor in a cohort exposed to, infected with or recovered from COVID-19 (not recorded which). The donor label of this sample is uncertain.

The V call is TRBV4-1, the J call TRBJ1-2, with 8 positions matching TRBD1. CDR1 and CDR2 (germline): MGHRA, YSYEKL. The CDR3 is made up of 14 amino acids. V was pared by 4 bases and J by 0 bases, with 1 base of the junction left unmatched. CDR3 sequence (DNA): TGCGCCAGCAGCCCGGACAGGGCTAACTATGGCTACACCTTC. Translating gives CASSPDRANYGYTF.

The genes are TRBV11-2 and TRBJ1-4; 10 bases match TRBD1. This CDR3 is 15 amino acids long. The germline gives CDR1 SGHAT, CDR2 FQNNGV. V was pared by 6 bases and J by 6 bases, with 7 bases of the junction left unmatched. The CDR3 sequence: CASRPTGTGDEKLFF. The CDR3 nucleotides are TGTGCCAGCAGACCGACCGGGACAGGGGATGAAAAACTGTTTTTT.